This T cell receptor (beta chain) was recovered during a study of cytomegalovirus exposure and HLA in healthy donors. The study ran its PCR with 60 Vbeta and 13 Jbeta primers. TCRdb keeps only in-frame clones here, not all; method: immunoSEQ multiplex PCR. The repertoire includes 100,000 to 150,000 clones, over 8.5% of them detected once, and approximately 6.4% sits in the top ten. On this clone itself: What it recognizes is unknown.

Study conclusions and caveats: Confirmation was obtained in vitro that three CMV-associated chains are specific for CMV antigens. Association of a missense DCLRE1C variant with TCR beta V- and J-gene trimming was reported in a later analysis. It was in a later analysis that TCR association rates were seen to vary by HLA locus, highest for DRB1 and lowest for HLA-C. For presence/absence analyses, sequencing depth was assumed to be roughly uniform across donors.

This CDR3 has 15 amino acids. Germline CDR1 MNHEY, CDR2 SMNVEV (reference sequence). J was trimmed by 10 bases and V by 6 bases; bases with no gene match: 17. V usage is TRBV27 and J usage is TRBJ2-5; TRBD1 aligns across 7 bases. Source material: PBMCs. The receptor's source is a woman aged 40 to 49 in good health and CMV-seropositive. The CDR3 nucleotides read TGTGCCAGCAGACCAGGGACAGCTCAGGGGTTAGACCAGTACTTC. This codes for CASRPGTAQGLDQYF.